Listed here is a single T cell receptor (beta chain). Antigen specificity is unknown. Clones were sequenced by immunoSEQ multiplex PCR, and TCRdb holds only the in-frame ones, with some missing. The sample lists tens of thousands of clones, roughly nine tenths seen once, with approximately 31% in the top ten. This entry comes from a study of T cell responses to AZD1222 COVID-19 vaccine. Trimming took 6 bases from V and 4 from J; bases not matched to a gene: 7. The germline V gene encodes CDR1 SGHVS and CDR2 FNYEAQ. This CDR3 comprises 15 residues. General study findings and limits: The sample set comprised mostly white British donors with more females, and clonal diversity was possibly underestimated. Regions 160-218 and 743-854 held dominance among vaccine-associated CD4 TCRs, which spanned spike.

The source of this sequence is an adult in good health. This specimen consisted of peripheral blood, obtained on day 0 of AZD1222 vaccination. The gene calls are TRBV7-6 and TRBJ2-7; 12 positions agree with TRBD2. The CDR3: CASRPTSGSSYEQYF. As DNA, the CDR3 is TGTGCCAGCAGACCGACTAGCGGGAGTTCGTACGAGCAGTACTTC.